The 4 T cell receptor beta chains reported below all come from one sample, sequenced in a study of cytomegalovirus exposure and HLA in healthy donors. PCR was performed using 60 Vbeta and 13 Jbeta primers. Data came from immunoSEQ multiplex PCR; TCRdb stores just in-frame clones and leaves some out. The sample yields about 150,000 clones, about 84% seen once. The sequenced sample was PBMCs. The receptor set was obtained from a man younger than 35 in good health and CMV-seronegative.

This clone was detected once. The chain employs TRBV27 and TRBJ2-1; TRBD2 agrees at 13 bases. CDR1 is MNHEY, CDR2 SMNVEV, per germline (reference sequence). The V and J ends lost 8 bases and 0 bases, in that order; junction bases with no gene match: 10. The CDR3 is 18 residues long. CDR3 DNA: TGTGCCAGCGCCCCGGGACTAGCGGGGTCGAGCTCCTACAATGAGCAGTTCTTC. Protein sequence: CASAPGLAGSSSYNEQFF.

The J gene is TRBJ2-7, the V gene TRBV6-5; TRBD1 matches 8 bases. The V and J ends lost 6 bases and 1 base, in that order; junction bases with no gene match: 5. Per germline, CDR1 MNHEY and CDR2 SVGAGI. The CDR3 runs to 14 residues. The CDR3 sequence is CASSPGQASYEQYF. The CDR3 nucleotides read TGTGCCAGCAGCCCGGGACAGGCGTCCTACGAGCAGTACTTC.

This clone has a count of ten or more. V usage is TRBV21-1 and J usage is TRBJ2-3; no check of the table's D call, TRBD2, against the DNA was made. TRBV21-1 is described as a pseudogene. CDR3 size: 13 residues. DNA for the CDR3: TGTGCCAGCAGCAAATCAGGACTAGCGGCGCAGTATTTT. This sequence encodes CASSKSGLAAQYF.

CDR3 coding DNA: TGTGCCATCGTTTCCGAGACAGGCTACGAGCAGTACTTC. Translating gives CAIVSETGYEQYF. The chain uses TRBV10-3 and TRBJ2-7; the D gene is possibly TRBD1 (6 bases). This CDR3 comprises 13 residues. Germline assignment: CDR1 ENHRY and CDR2 SYGVKD. Trimming removed 8 bases at V and 3 bases at J, with 14 bases between.